This T cell receptor beta chain emerged from a study of cytomegalovirus exposure and HLA in healthy donors. The PCR employed 60 Vbeta primers together with 13 Jbeta primers. The data were produced by immunoSEQ multiplex PCR, yet TCRdb's version contains in-frame clones alone and is incomplete. The table includes about 180,000 clones, roughly 80% detected once. Notes on the study in general: Roughly uniform sequencing depth across donors was assumed, possibly incorrectly.

The CDR3 totals 12 residues. With 3 bases removed from V and 6 bases from J, the gap between germline ends came to 7 bases. The germline gives CDR1 SNHLY, CDR2 FYNNEI. Concerning this clone: What it recognizes is unknown.

This TCR derives from a man in his forties in good health and CMV-seronegative. Material for sequencing was PBMCs. V is TRBV2 and J is TRBJ2-3; D is undetermined. The CDR3 is CASSDPVDTQYF. CDR3 DNA sequence: TGTGCCAGCAGTGACCCAGTGGATACGCAGTATTTT.